The T cell receptor (beta chain) under discussion was sequenced for a study of cytomegalovirus exposure and HLA in healthy donors. Whole-study findings and limits: Rare TCR sequences dominated, though some public TCRs recurred in many donors. Clonal expansion was found to be greater in HLA-associated TCR beta chains than in equally common others in a later analysis.

Regarding this clone: Its antigen is still unknown.

The study ran its PCR with 60 Vbeta and 13 Jbeta primers. Study processing details: Later, tens of millions of unique TCR beta chains were counted in an analysis, and roughly 11 million of them were shared. Generated by immunoSEQ multiplex PCR, the TCRdb table keeps only in-frame clones and is missing some. That table furnishes V, J and clone size, whereas the DNA furnished D and trimming. The data contain 100,000 to 150,000 clones, 8% to 11% of them singletons. The CDR3 spans 14 residues. Between the trimmed V and J ends, which lost 0 bases and 3 bases, there was a span of 8 bases. Germline V gene lookup returns CDR1 MNHEY and CDR2 SVGAGI.

The TCR sequence derives from a woman aged 18-29 years in good health and CMV-seropositive. Sequences were obtained from PBMCs. The V call is TRBV6-5, the J call TRBJ1-2; D not resolved. The CDR3 region is CASSYSLGDYGYTF. The CDR3 nucleotides are TGTGCCAGCAGTTACTCTCTCGGGGACTATGGCTACACCTTC.